This passage covers 30 T cell receptor beta chains from one sample sequenced in a study of CD8+CD57+ T cells in acquired aplastic anemia. Template material for TCR beta VDJ and CDR3 profiling consisted of genomic DNA. TCRdb used MiXCR to reprocess the reads, holding one entry per CDR3 protein. The data show under 200,000 distinct CDR3 sequences, roughly 47% seen once. The source material was sorted CD4+, CD8+, or CD8+CD57+ T cells (not recorded which) from PBMCs. Receptors were obtained from a human donor in good health.

The chain links TRBV10-3 to TRBJ1-1; D is unclear. The CDR3 sequence is 14 residues long. V lost 8 bases, J lost 2 bases, and 15 bases lay in between. Germline CDR1 and CDR2: ENHRY and SYGVKD. CDR3 sequence (DNA): TGTGCCATCTGCATTGGGATTCGTAACACTGAAGCTTTCTTT. Its translation is CAICIGIRNTEAFF.

V usage is TRBV29-1 and J usage is TRBJ1-1, with 9 bases matching TRBD1. Germline V CDR1 and CDR2: SQVTM, ANQGSEA. The CDR3 is 10 residues long. The junction had 4 bases not matched to a gene; V was cut back by 6 bases and J by 11 bases. In DNA form, the CDR3 reads TGCAGCGTGCTGGGGACAGGGGCTTTCTTT. Its translation is CSVLGTGAFF. Variable domain in full (rest from reference TRBV29-1 and TRBJ1-1): SAVISQKPSRDICQRGTSLTIQCQVDSQVTMMFWYRQQPGQSLTLIATANQGSEATYESGFVIDKFPISRPNLTFSTLTVSNMSPEDSSIYLCSVLGTGAFFGQGTRLTVV.

This clonotype was counted ten times or more. The rearrangement links TRBV19 to TRBJ2-7; D is ambiguous. CDR1 LNHDA and CDR2 SQIVND come from the germline V gene (reference sequence). There are 13 residues in the CDR3. Trimming removed 4 bases at V and 2 bases at J, with 9 bases between. Here the CDR3 DNA reads TGTGCCAGTAGTAATCGGCAAACCTACGAGCAGTACTTC. It specifies CASSNRQTYEQYF.

This clonotype has just one count. The V and J genes are TRBV12-5 and TRBJ2-3; D tentatively fits TRBD1 or TRBD2 (5 bases each). CDR1 and CDR2 from the germline V gene are LGHNT and FRNRAP. The V and J ends lost 10 bases and 4 bases respectively, with 18 bases between them. The CDR3 covers 14 residues. The CDR3 DNA is TGTGCTAACCGGGGCATCCGTGGGGCAGATACGCAGTATTTT. It specifies CANRGIRGADTQYF.

In this sample, this clonotype turned up many times. The gene calls are TRBV5-1 and TRBJ2-3; D is uncertain. CDR1 SGHRS and CDR2 YFSETQ come from the germline V gene. The CDR3 covers 13 residues. The ends were cut back, 2 bases at V and 2 bases at J, with 6 bases in the middle. The CDR3, as DNA: TGCGCCAGCAGCTTTCCAAACACAGATACGCAGTATTTT. Translating gives CASSFPNTDTQYF.

J is TRBJ1-5 and V is TRBV10-3, with TRBD1 identical over 8 bases. The CDR3 contains 15 residues. The junction had 8 bases not matched to a gene; V was cut back by 5 bases and J by 5 bases. Germline values: CDR1 ENHRY, CDR2 SYGVKD. The CDR3: CAISPGQDKDQPQHF. As DNA, the CDR3 is TGTGCCATCAGTCCGGGACAGGACAAAGATCAGCCCCAGCATTTT.

The table lists this clonotype with many counts. The CDR3 region is CASSYAGVGTGELFF. CDR3 DNA sequence: TGTGCCAGCAGCTATGCCGGGGTGGGCACCGGGGAGCTGTTTTTT. V gene TRBV14 combines with J gene TRBJ2-2; maybe TRBD2 (5 bases). The CDR3 spans 15 residues. Trimming removed 5 bases from V and 4 bases from J, with 14 bases in between. Germline V gene data show CDR1 as SGHDN and CDR2 as FVKESK.

The V call is TRBV4-1, the J call TRBJ1-2; D remains ambiguous. The ends were cut back, 0 bases at V and 1 base at J, with 6 bases in the middle. The CDR3 sequence is 14 residues long. Germline loops: CDR1 MGHRA, CDR2 YSYEKL. The CDR3 DNA follows: TGCGCCAGCAGCCAAGATGGCGATAACTATGGCTACACCTTC. It specifies CASSQDGDNYGYTF.

The J gene is TRBJ1-6, the V gene TRBV11-2; D remains ambiguous. V dropped 5 bases and J dropped 7 bases, with 18 bases sitting between them. Looked up from germline, CDR1 is SGHAT and CDR2 is FQNNGV. The CDR3 length is 16 residues. Here the CDR3 DNA reads TGTGCCAGCAGCCGTCGAACGGATACCCCGAATTCACCCCTCCACTTT. This encodes CASSRRTDTPNSPLHF.

The sample holds many counts of this clonotype. The chain recombines TRBV14 with TRBJ2-1, with 13 positions matching TRBD2. There are 16 residues in the CDR3. Germline assignment: CDR1 SGHDN and CDR2 FVKESK. The trim removed 0 bases at V and 7 bases at J, leaving 3 bases unmatched. CDR3 protein: CASSQELAGGLNEQFF. The CDR3 coding sequence is TGTGCCAGCAGCCAAGAACTAGCGGGGGGGCTAAATGAGCAGTTCTTC.

The chain combines TRBV7-9 with TRBJ2-1; no firm D call. CDR3 length: 13 amino acids. Germline CDR1 and CDR2: SEHNR and FQNEAQ (reference sequence). The V gene lost 11 bases and the J gene lost 2 bases, with 13 bases spanning the gap. The CDR3 DNA reads TGTGCCTTTTTTAGTGACACCTACAATGAGCAGTTCTTC. This sequence encodes CAFFSDTYNEQFF.

The chain uses TRBV10-3 and TRBJ1-1, with 7 bases identical to TRBD1. The length of the CDR3 is 14 residues. Germline-derived CDR1 and CDR2 are ENHRY and SYGVKD. The J segment lost 0 bases and the V segment lost 6 bases, leaving 4 bases of the junction unmatched. CDR3 sequence: CAIRAGQMNTEAFF. CDR3 sequence (DNA): TGTGCCATCAGGGCGGGACAGATGAACACTGAAGCTTTCTTT.

In its sample, this clonotype was seen once. V is TRBV11-2 and J is TRBJ2-3; 7 bases are a match to TRBD2. The CDR3 totals 13 residues. V trimming: 1 base; J trimming: 8 bases; junction bases outside the gene matches: 3. Germline V lookup: CDR1 SGHAT, CDR2 FQNNGV. This CDR3 reads CASSLGLAGTQYF. In nucleotides, the CDR3 is TGTGCCAGCAGCTTAGGACTAGCCGGTACGCAGTATTTT.

Many counts were recorded for this clonotype. The chain uses TRBV19 and TRBJ2-7; D unclear. Trimming cost V 8 bases and J 3 bases, with 14 bases left between them. The CDR3 is 13 amino acids. Germline V gene sequence: CDR1 LNHDA, CDR2 SQIVND (reference sequence). CDR3 nucleotides: TGTGCCAGTTCGCCAGCTCTTGGCTACGAGCAGTACTTC. Protein: CASSPALGYEQYF. The variable domain in full, completed from reference TRBV19 and TRBJ2-7, reads DGGITQSPKYLFRKEGQNVTLSCEQNLNHDAMYWYRQDPGQGLRLIYYSQIVNDFQKGDIAEGYSVSREKKESFPLTVTSAQKNPTAFYLCASSPALGYEQYFGPGTRLTVT.

The chain carries TRBV25-1 and TRBJ2-3; 12 nucleotides agree with TRBD2. The CDR3 is 15 amino acids. Germline lookup yields CDR1 MGHDK and CDR2 SYGVNS. CDR3 amino acids: CARKLAGGGGDTQYF. CDR3 nucleotide sequence: TGTGCTAGAAAGCTAGCGGGAGGGGGGGGAGATACGCAGTATTTT.

This clonotype has more than one count but fewer than ten. At one of its ends the junction is not consistent with the germline gene, which may arise from a read error. This CDR3 reads CASSESNAEAFF. The DNA for the CDR3 is TGCGCCAGCAGTGAGTCGAACGCTGAAGCTTTCTTT. This chain joins TRBV10-1 and TRBJ1-1; D gene unclear. The CDR3 runs to 12 residues. CDR1 and CDR2 from the germline V gene are WNHNN and SYGVQD (reference sequence).

This chain uses TRBV10-3 with TRBJ2-7, with 11 bases matching TRBD2. Germline V gene data show CDR1 as ENHRY and CDR2 as SYGVKD. This CDR3 has 15 residues. V shed 10 bases, J shed 0 bases, and the junction held 8 bases outside the gene matches. CDR3 sequence (DNA): TGTGCCAGCAATCTAGCGGGAGGACACTCCTACGAGCAGTACTTC. Protein product: CASNLAGGHSYEQYF.

The chain is built from TRBV15 and TRBJ1-6; D uncertain. The CDR3 extends over 13 amino acids. Germline V CDR1 and CDR2: LNHNV, YYDKDF (reference sequence). The V end was cut by 0 bases, the J end by 9 bases, with 6 bases between. The CDR3 loop reads CATSRDQISPLHF. DNA for the CDR3: TGTGCCACCAGCAGAGATCAGATTTCACCCCTCCACTTT.

The chain carries TRBV2 and TRBJ1-2; D might be TRBD1 (5 bases). The V gene's germline CDR1 is SNHLY and CDR2 FYNNEI. The CDR3 loop spans 12 amino acids. Trimming removed 3 bases from V and 5 bases from J, with 7 bases in between. The CDR3 bases are TGTGCCAGCAGTGATCGGGGGTATGGCTACACCTTC. This codes for CASSDRGYGYTF.

In regard to this clonotype: Here the CDR3 omits its conserved ending phenylalanine or tryptophan, so a read error is the likely source. The CDR3 DNA follows: TGTGCCAGCAGTGCACAGGTGATTGGGGATCAGCCCCAGCATTCT. Translation: CASSAQVIGDQPQHS. The chain has TRBV6-1 and TRBJ1-5; the D gene is possibly TRBD1 (5 bases). The V end was cut by 4 bases, the J end by 5 bases, with 15 bases between. This CDR3 is 15 amino acids long. Germline V gives CDR1 MNHNS, CDR2 SASEGT.

The CDR3 is CASSLSPGAIGTDTQYF. The CDR3 DNA reads as TGTGCCAGCAGTTTATCGCCGGGGGCAATCGGCACAGATACGCAGTATTTT. This chain links TRBV28 with TRBJ2-3; D is perhaps TRBD1 or TRBD2 (6 bases each). This CDR3 comprises 17 residues. Deletions cut 1 base from V and 1 base from J, with 15 bases between. Germline V gene data show CDR1 as MDHEN and CDR2 as SYDVKM.

At least ten counts were recorded for this clonotype. The CDR3 sequence: CASEGTHSSDTQYF. The CDR3 bases are TGTGCCAGCGAGGGGACCCACTCGTCAGATACGCAGTATTTT. The chain has TRBV2 and TRBJ2-3; D might be TRBD1 or TRBD2, each matching 5 bases. V lost 8 bases and J lost 4, with 16 bases in between. The CDR3 totals 14 residues. The germline V gene encodes CDR1 SNHLY and CDR2 FYNNEI. The whole variable domain, remainder taken from reference TRBV2 and TRBJ2-3, is EPEVTQTPSHQVTQMGQEVILRCVPISNHLYFYWYRQILGQKVEFLVSFYNNEISEKSEIFDDQFSVERPDGSNFTLKIRSTKLEDSAMYFCASEGTHSSDTQYFGPGTRLTVL.

This clonotype was observed many times. V gene TRBV7-3 combines with J gene TRBJ2-7; D is unresolved. The germline gives CDR1 SGHTA, CDR2 FQGTGA. V gave up 2 bases and J gave up 5 bases, with 10 bases separating them. CDR3 length equals 13 residues. CDR3 in DNA: TGTGCCAGCAGCTTATTTGGTCTCGACGAGCAGTACTTC. This gives the protein CASSLFGLDEQYF.

J is TRBJ2-7 and V is TRBV4-2; 9 bases align to TRBD1. V was pared by 3 bases and J by 3 bases, with 6 bases of the junction left unmatched. The CDR3 has 15 amino acids. CDR1 and CDR2 from the germline V gene are LGHNA and YNFKEQ. CDR3 DNA: TGTGCCAGCAGCCAGGACAGGGGAAGCCTCTACGAGCAGTACTTC. Translation: CASSQDRGSLYEQYF.

The rearrangement uses TRBV4-3 and TRBJ1-6; D not resolved. CDR3 size: 14 residues. CDR1 and CDR2 from the germline V gene are LGHNA and YSLEER. V shed 0 bases and J shed 6 bases, with 6 bases lying between them. The CDR3 loop is CASSQDFGNSPLHF. The CDR3, as DNA: TGCGCCAGCAGCCAAGATTTCGGTAATTCACCCCTCCACTTT.

This chain connects TRBV20-1 to TRBJ2-5; TRBD2 matches 8 bases. CDR3 length: 15 residues. Per the germline V gene, CDR1 is DFQATT and CDR2 is SNEGSKA (reference sequence). The junction had 9 bases not matched to a gene; V was cut back by 6 bases and J by 0 bases. The CDR3 loop is CSAATSGTYQETQYF. The CDR3 DNA follows: TGCAGTGCAGCCACTAGCGGAACGTACCAAGAGACCCAGTACTTC.

The genes are TRBV9 and TRBJ1-6; TRBD1 matches at 7 bases. V was clipped by 0 bases and J by 11 bases; unmatched bases: 8. The CDR3 extends over 15 amino acids. Germline values: CDR1 SGDLS, CDR2 YYNGEE. The CDR3, as DNA: TGTGCCAGCAGCGTAGAGGGACAGCTAACTGCACCCCTCCACTTT. Translation gives CASSVEGQLTAPLHF.

A word on this clonotype: The junction does not match germline at one end; this may be a read error. The chain has TRBV7-2 and TRBJ2-5; D possibly matches TRBD1 or TRBD2 (6 bases each). From germline, CDR1 is SGHTA and CDR2 FQGNSA. CDR3 length equals 13 residues. This CDR3 is CASSSLRVGGSDF. DNA for the CDR3: TGTGCCAGCAGCTCCTTGAGAGTAGGGGGGTCCGACTTC.

The rearrangement uses TRBV6-4 and TRBJ1-1, with D perhaps matching TRBD1 (5 bases). Germline V CDR1 and CDR2: MRHNA, SNTAGT. Trimming removed 7 bases from V and 5 bases from J, with 11 bases in between. CDR3 length: 12 amino acids. This CDR3 reads CASTFYRTEAFF. DNA of the CDR3: TGTGCCAGCACTTTTTACAGGACTGAAGCTTTCTTT.

This clonotype was detected once. J is TRBJ1-6 and V is TRBV9, with D perhaps matching TRBD1 (6 bases). CDR1 is SGDLS and CDR2 is YYNGEE in the germline V gene. This CDR3 is 16 amino acids long. The V gene lost 3 bases and the J gene lost 6 bases, with 16 bases spanning the gap. Here the CDR3 reads CASSEGTGYSNSPLHF. DNA for the CDR3: TGTGCCAGCAGCGAGGGAACAGGGTACAGTAATTCACCCCTCCACTTT.